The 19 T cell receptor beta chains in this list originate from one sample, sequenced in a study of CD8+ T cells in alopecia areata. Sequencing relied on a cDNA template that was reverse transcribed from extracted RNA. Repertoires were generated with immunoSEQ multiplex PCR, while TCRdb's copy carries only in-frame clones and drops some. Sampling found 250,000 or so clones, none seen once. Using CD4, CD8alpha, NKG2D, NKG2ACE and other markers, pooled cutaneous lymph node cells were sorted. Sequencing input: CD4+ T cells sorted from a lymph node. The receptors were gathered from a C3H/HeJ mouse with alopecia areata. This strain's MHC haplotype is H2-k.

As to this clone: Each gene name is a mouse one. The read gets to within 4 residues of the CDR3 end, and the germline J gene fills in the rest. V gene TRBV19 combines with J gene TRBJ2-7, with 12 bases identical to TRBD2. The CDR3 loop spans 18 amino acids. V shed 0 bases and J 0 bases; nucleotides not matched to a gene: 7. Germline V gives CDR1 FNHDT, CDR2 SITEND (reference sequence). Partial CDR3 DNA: TGTGCCAGCAGTATAGAGGGGACTGGGGGGCCAAGCTCCTAT. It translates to CASSIEGTGGPSSY. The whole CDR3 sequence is CASSIEGTGGPSSYEQYF.

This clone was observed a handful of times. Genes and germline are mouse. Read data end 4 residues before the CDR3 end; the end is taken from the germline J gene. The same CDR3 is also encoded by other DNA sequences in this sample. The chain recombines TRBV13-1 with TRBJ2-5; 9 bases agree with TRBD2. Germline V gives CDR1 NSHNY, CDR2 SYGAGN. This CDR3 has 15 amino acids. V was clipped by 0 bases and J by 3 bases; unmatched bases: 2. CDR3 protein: CASSDVWGGQDTQYF. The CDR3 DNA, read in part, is TGTGCCAGCAGTGATGTCTGGGGGGGACAAGAC.

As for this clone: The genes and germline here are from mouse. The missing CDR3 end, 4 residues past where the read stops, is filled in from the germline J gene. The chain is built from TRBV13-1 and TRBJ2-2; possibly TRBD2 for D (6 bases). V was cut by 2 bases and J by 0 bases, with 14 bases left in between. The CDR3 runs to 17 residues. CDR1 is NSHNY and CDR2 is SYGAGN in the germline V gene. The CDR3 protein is CASSEHPGVANTGQLYF. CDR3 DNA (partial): TGTGCCAGCAGTGAACACCCTGGGGTTGCAAACACCGGG.

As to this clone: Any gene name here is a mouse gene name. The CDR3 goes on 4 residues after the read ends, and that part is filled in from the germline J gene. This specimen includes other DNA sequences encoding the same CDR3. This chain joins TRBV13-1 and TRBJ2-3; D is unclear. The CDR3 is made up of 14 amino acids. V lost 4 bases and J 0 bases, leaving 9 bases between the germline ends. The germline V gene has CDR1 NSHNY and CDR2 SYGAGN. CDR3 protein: CASSPRGSAETLYF. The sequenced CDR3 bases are TGTGCCAGCAGTCCCAGAGGGAGTGCAGAA.

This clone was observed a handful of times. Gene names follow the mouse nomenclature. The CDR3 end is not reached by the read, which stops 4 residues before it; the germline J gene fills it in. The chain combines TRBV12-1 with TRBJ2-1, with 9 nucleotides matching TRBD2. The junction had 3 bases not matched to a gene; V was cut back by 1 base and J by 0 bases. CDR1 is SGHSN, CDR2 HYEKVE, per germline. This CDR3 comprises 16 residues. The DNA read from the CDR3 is TGTGCCAGCTCTCTTCCGGGACTGGGTAACTATGCT. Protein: CASSLPGLGNYA. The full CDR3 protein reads CASSLPGLGNYAEQFF.

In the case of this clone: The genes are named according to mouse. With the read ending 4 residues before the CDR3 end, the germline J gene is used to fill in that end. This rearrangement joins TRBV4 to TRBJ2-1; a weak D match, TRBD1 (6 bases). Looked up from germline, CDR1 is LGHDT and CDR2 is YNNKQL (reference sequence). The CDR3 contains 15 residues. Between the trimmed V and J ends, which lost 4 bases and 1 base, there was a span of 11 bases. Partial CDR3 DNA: TGTGCCAGCAGCTTCAGGGGACGGAACTATGCT. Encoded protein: CASSFRGRNYA. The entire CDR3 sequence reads CASSFRGRNYAEQFF.

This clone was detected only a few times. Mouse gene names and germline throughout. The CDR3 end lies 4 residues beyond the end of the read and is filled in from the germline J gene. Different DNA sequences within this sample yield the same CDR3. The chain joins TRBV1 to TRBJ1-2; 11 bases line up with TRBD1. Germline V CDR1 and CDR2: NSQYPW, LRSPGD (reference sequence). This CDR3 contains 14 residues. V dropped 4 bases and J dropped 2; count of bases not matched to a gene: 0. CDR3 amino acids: CTCSGTGGNSDYTF. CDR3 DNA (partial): TGCACCTGCAGTGGGACAGGGGGCAACTCC.

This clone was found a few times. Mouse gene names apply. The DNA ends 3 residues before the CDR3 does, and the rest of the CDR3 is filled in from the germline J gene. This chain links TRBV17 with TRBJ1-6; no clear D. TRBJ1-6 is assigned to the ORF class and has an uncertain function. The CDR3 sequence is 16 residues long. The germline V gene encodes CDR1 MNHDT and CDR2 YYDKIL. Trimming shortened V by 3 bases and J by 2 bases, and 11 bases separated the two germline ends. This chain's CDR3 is CASSSIHRTYNSPLYF. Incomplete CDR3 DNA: TGTGCTAGCAGTAGTATCCACAGAACCTATAATTCGCCC.

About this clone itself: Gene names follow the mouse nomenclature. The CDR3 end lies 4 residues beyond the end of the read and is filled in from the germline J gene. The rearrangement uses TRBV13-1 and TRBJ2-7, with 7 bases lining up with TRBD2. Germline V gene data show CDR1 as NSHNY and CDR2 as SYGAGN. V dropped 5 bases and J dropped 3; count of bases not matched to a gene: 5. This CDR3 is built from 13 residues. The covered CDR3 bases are TGTGCCAGCAGCCCTGGACTGGTCTAT. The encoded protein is CASSPGLVY. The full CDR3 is CASSPGLVYEQYF.

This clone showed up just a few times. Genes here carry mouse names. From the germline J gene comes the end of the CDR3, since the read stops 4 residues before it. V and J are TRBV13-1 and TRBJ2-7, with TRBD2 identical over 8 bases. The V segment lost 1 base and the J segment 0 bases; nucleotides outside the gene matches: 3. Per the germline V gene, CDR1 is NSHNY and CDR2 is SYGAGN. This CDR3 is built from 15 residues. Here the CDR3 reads CASSDNWGISYEQYF. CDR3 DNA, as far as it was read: TGTGCCAGCAGTGATAACTGGGGGATCTCCTAT.

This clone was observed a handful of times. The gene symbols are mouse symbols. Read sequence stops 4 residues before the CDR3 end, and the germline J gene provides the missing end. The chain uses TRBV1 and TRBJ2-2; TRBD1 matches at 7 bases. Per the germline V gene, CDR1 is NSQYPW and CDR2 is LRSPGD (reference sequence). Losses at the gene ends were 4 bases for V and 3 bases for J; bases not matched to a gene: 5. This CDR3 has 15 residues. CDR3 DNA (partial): TGCACCTGCAGTGAGACAGGGAGGGACACCGGG. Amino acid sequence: CTCSETGRDTG. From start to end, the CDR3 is CTCSETGRDTGQLYF.

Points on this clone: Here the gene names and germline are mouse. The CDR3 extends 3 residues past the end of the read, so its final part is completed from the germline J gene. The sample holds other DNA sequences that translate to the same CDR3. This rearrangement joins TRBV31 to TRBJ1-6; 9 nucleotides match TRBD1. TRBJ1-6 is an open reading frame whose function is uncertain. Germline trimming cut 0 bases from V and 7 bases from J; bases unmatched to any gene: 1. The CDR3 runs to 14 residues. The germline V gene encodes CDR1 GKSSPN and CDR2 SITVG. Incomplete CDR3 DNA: TGTGCCTGGAGTCTGACAGGGGGGAATTCGCCC. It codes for CAWSLTGGNSP. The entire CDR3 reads CAWSLTGGNSPLYF.

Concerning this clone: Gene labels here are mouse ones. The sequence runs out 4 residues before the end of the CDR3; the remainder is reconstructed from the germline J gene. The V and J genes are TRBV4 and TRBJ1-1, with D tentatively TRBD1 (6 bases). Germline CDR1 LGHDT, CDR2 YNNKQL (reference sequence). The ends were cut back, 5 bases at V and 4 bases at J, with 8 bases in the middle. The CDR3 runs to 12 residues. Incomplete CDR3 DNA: TGTGCCAGCAGCCAACAGGGCACA. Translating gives CASSQQGT. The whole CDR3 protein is CASSQQGTEVFF.

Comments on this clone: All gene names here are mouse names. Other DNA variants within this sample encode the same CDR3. The sequenced part of the CDR3 DNA is TGCACCTGCAGTGGACAGGGGAGGGGTGCAGAA. Its translation is CTCSGQGRGAE. The full CDR3 protein is CTCSGQGRGAETLYF. The V gene is TRBV1, the J gene TRBJ2-3; 8 positions match TRBD1. Coverage ceases 4 residues before the CDR3 finishes, and the germline J gene fills in the end. In germline, CDR1 is NSQYPW, CDR2 LRSPGD (reference sequence). This CDR3 has 15 amino acids. V shed 4 bases, J shed 1 base, and the junction held 4 bases outside the gene matches.

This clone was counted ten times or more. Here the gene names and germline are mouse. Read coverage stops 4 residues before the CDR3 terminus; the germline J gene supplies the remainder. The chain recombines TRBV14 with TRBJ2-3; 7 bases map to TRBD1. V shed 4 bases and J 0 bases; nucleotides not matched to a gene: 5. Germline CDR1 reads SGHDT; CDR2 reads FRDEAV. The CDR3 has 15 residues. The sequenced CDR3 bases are TGTGCCAGCAGTCCGACAGGGAATAGTGCAGAA. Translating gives CASSPTGNSAE. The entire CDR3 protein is CASSPTGNSAETLYF.

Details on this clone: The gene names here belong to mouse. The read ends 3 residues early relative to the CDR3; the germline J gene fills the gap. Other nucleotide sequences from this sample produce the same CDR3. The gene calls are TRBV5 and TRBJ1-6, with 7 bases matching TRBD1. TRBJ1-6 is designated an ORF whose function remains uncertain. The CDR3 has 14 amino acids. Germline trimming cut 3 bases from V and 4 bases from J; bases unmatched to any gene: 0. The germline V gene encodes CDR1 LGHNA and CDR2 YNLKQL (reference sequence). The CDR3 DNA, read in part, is TGTGCCAGCAGCCAGACAGGGTATAATTCGCCC. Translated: CASSQTGYNSP. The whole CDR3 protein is CASSQTGYNSPLYF.

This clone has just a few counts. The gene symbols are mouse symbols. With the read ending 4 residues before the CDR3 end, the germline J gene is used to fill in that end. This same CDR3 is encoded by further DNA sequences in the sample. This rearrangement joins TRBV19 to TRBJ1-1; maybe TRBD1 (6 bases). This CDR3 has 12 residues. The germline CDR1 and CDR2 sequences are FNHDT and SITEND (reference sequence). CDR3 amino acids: CASSLQGPEVFF. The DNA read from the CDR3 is TGTGCCAGCAGTCTACAGGGACCA. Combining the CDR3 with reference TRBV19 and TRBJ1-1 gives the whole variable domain GGIITQTPKFLIGQEGQKLTLKCQQNFNHDTMYWYRQDSGKGLRLIYYSITENDLQKGDLSEGYDASREKKSSFSLTVTSAQKNEMAVFLCASSLQGPEVFFGKGTRLTVV.

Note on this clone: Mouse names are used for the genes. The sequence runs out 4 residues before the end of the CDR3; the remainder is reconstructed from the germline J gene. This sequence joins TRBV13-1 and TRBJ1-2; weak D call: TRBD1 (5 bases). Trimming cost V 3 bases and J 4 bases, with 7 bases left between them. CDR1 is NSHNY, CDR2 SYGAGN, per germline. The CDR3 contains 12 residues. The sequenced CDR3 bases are TGTGCCAGCAGTGGAGGGGTCTCC. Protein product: CASSGGVS. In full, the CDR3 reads CASSGGVSDYTF.

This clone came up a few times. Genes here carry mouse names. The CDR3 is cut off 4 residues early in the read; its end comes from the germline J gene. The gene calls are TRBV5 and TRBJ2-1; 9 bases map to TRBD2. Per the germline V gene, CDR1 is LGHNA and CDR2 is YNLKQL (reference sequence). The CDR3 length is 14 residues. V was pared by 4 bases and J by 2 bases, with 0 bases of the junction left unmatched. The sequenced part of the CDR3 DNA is TGTGCCAGCAGCCGGGACTGGGACTATGCT. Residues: CASSRDWDYA. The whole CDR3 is CASSRDWDYAEQFF.